Below, 16 T cell receptor beta chains from the same sample are listed, as sequenced in a study of T cells after yellow fever vaccination. TCRdb re-called the 5' RACE reads with MiXCR, one entry per CDR3 protein. The sample has some 240,000 distinct CDR3 sequences, 5.2% seen once. The material sequenced was CD4+ T cells sorted from PBMCs, taken on the day of the yellow fever booster vaccination. The receptors were gathered from a man between 18 and 35 years old who received the YFV17D yellow fever vaccine.

This clonotype was detected only a few times. This rearrangement joins TRBV5-5 to TRBJ2-1; the D is unclear. Germline lookup yields CDR1 SGHKS and CDR2 YYEKEE (reference sequence). The CDR3 sequence is 15 residues long. The V end was cut by 1 base, the J end by 6 bases, with 14 bases between. CDR3 nucleotide sequence: TGTGCCAGCAGCTTGCTGGCAGGACCGATCAATGAGCAGTTCTTC. Its translation: CASSLLAGPINEQFF.

This clonotype was seen many times. The chain has TRBV12-3 or TRBV12-4 and TRBJ2-3, with no clear D. Trimming stripped 6 bases from V and 5 bases from J, with 15 bases between. CDR3 length equals 14 residues. In nucleotides, the CDR3 is TGTGCCAGCAGCAGAGCGAGTCTGGGAGATACGCAGTATTTT. Translating gives CASSRASLGDTQYF.

This clonotype was detected ten times or more. The chain couples TRBV4-2 to TRBJ2-3; D unresolved. Looked up from germline, CDR1 is LGHNA and CDR2 is YNFKEQ. V was shortened by 3 bases and J by 2 bases, with 6 bases between the two germline ends. There are 13 residues in the CDR3. CDR3 nucleotide sequence: TGTGCCAGCAGCCAGGGTCCCACAGATACGCAGTATTTT. This codes for CASSQGPTDTQYF.

The chain carries TRBV5-1 and TRBJ2-3, with 7 bases matching TRBD1. This CDR3 is 15 amino acids long. CDR1 is SGHRS and CDR2 is YFSETQ in the germline V gene. The V gene end was trimmed by 2 bases and the J gene end by 3 bases; junction bases not matched to a gene: 6. CDR3 nucleotides: TGCGCCAGCAGCTTCTATGGGACAGTGACAGATACGCAGTATTTT. The encoded protein is CASSFYGTVTDTQYF.

This clonotype was seen many times. The V gene is TRBV20-1, the J gene TRBJ2-1; D ambiguous. Trimming removed 2 bases at V and 9 bases at J, with 2 bases between. CDR1 and CDR2 from the germline V gene are DFQATT and SNEGSKA (reference sequence). The CDR3 spans 9 residues. The CDR3 nucleotides read TGCAGTGCTAGAAGTGAGCAGTTCTTC. Amino acids: CSARSEQFF.

This clonotype was seen only a few times. V usage is TRBV7-2 and J usage is TRBJ2-7; 16 nucleotides match TRBD2. In germline, CDR1 is SGHTA, CDR2 FQGNSA. V shed 5 bases and J 6 bases; nucleotides not matched to a gene: 4. This CDR3 is built from 15 residues. The CDR3 spells CASSQGLAGGGEQYV. The CDR3 bases are TGTGCCAGCAGCCAGGGACTAGCGGGGGGGGGCGAGCAGTACGTC.

This clonotype has a handful of counts. The chain is built from TRBV7-2 and TRBJ2-1, with TRBD2 matching 15 bases. Looked up from germline, CDR1 is SGHTA and CDR2 is FQGNSA. CDR3 size: 16 residues. Trimming at V came to 0 bases and at J to 9 bases, leaving 3 bases not matched to a gene. Here the CDR3 DNA reads TGTGCCAGCAGCTTAGCGGGACTAGCGGGGGGTGGTGAGCAGTTCTTC. This gives the protein CASSLAGLAGGGEQFF.

The chain links TRBV29-1 to TRBJ1-3; no clear D gene. CDR1 is SQVTM, CDR2 ANQGSEA, per germline. Trimming stripped 7 bases from V and 3 bases from J, with 13 bases between. The CDR3 is 13 amino acids. The DNA of the CDR3 is TGCAGCGCAAGGACCGGCCGTGGAAACACCATATATTTT. Protein: CSARTGRGNTIYF.

Ten or more counts support this clonotype. The V and J genes are TRBV7-2 and TRBJ2-5; D is uncertain. Trimming took 1 base from V and 7 from J, leaving 4 bases between them. CDR3 length equals 11 residues. Germline CDR1 and CDR2: SGHTA and FQGNSA. CDR3 nucleotide sequence: TGTGCCAGCAGCTTAGAATTGACCCAGTACTTC. This translates into CASSLELTQYF.

This clonotype was observed many times. The chain is built from TRBV12-3 or TRBV12-4 and TRBJ2-7; D ambiguous. The V end lost 8 bases, the J end lost 0 bases, and 14 bases lay between the germline ends. The CDR3 is made up of 14 amino acids. CDR3 amino acids: CASGNLPVSYEQYF. The CDR3 nucleotides are TGTGCCAGCGGGAATTTGCCGGTCTCCTACGAGCAGTACTTC.

The CDR3, as DNA: TGTGCCAGCAGCTTAAACCAGGGAACCGGGGAGCTGTTTTTT. It is translated as CASSLNQGTGELFF. This sequence joins TRBV7-2 and TRBJ2-2; maybe TRBD1 (5 bases). Deletions cut 2 bases from V and 5 bases from J, with 9 bases between. CDR1 is SGHTA and CDR2 is FQGNSA in the germline V gene. The CDR3 has 14 amino acids.

The V and J genes are TRBV7-3 and TRBJ2-7, with 7 bases matching TRBD1. The V and J ends lost 4 bases and 3 bases, in that order; junction bases with no gene match: 9. Per germline, CDR1 SGHTA and CDR2 FQGTGA. This CDR3 contains 15 residues. CDR3 sequence (DNA): TGTGCCAGCAGCTCCCTTAGGGACAGATACTACGAGCAGTACGTC. This codes for CASSSLRDRYYEQYV.

There are many counts of this clonotype. V and J are TRBV29-1 and TRBJ2-2, with unresolved D. CDR1 and CDR2 (germline): SQVTM, ANQGSEA. V was clipped by 5 bases and J by 2 bases, with 6 bases between them. The CDR3 sequence is 12 residues long. CDR3 DNA sequence: TGCAGCGTTACCACCAACACCGGGGAGCTGTTTTTT. Translated, it gives CSVTTNTGELFF.

V gene TRBV30 combines with J gene TRBJ2-3, with D perhaps given as TRBD1 or TRBD2 (7 bases each). The V gene's germline CDR1 is GTSNPN and CDR2 SVGIG (reference sequence). This CDR3 is 12 amino acids long. V was pared by 2 bases and J by 10 bases, with 13 bases between. The CDR3: CAWSLSGGAQYF. In DNA form, the CDR3 reads TGTGCCTGGAGTTTATCAGGGGGGGCGCAGTATTTT.

The chain employs TRBV4-2 and TRBJ2-2; D is ambiguous. The CDR3 covers 16 residues. Per the germline V gene, CDR1 is LGHNA and CDR2 is YNFKEQ. V gave up 1 base and J gave up 5 bases, with 14 bases separating them. CDR3 loop: CASSQVGGVGTGELFF. CDR3 bases: TGTGCCAGCAGCCAAGTAGGTGGGGTCGGGACCGGGGAGCTGTTTTTT.

The sample holds a few counts of this clonotype. The chain links TRBV20-1 to TRBJ2-1, with D possibly being TRBD1 (6 bases). Germline lookup yields CDR1 DFQATT and CDR2 SNEGSKA (reference sequence). Deletions cut 4 bases from V and 6 bases from J, with 16 bases between. This CDR3 has 14 residues. The CDR3, as DNA: TGCAGTGCTACCCCTCCCGACAGGCGCAATGAGCAGTTCTTC. Its translation is CSATPPDRRNEQFF.